The present entry profiles one T cell receptor beta chain with its context. The data were taken from a study of shared clonotypes between healthy human individuals. Trimming cost V 6 bases and J 5 bases; bases outside gene matches: 10. Germline CDR1 is MDHEN and CDR2 is SYDVKM. CDR3 length: 15 amino acids. Only in-frame clones appear in the TCRdb table, and some are missing; sequencing was by immunoSEQ multiplex PCR. The top ten hold 0.1% to 0.15% of the sample, which has under 2,500,000 clones, 90% to 97% seen once. The specimen was naive CD4+ T cells sorted from blood. Stated subset: CD45RA+ positively selected. The TCR comes from a man between 18 and 29 years old in good health. The chain is built from TRBV28 and TRBJ2-5; TRBD1 aligns across 9 bases. CDR3 in DNA: TGTGCCAGCAGAGCCCCGGGACAGGGAGGGGAGACCCAGTACTTC. Protein sequence: CASRAPGQGGETQYF.